This entry features one T cell receptor (beta chain) sequence. The record originates from a study of blood T cell repertoires in COVID-19. The overall study: Sites in the United States, Italy and Spain provided acute and convalescent COVID-19 samples.

Participants were aged roughly 18 to 89 years from roughly 26 US areas. Cohorts were assigned according to the clinical history that participants reported. Cohort 3 recovery required two negative PCRs, clearance, or symptom resolution. V gave up 4 bases and J gave up 0 bases; unmatched junction bases: 6. This CDR3 has 16 residues. Germline V gene sequence: CDR1 SGHRS, CDR2 YFSETQ. TCRdb's copy holds only in-frame clones and misses some; the assay was immunoSEQ multiplex PCR. The table shows 140,000 to 150,000 clones, with around 81% occurring only once. The sequence was obtained from a woman in her thirties or forties who had recovered from COVID-19. Material: PBMCs or T cells enriched from blood (not recorded which). This rearrangement joins TRBV5-1 to TRBJ1-3; TRBD1 aligns across 8 bases. CDR3 in DNA: TGCGCCAGCAGCCTGGGACAGGTTCGCTCTGGAAACACCATATATTTT. The encoded protein is CASSLGQVRSGNTIYF.